This TCR beta chain originates from a study of blood T cell repertoires in COVID-19 (dated by TCRdb to 2020 to 2021). Regarding the study in general: Samples from collaborators originated in the United States, Italy and Spain and spanned both the acute and convalescent phases of COVID-19. A de-identified subject ID, COVID-19 status, age in years and sex were almost always included in the sample metadata. The repertoires were made available in a free public database intended to serve as a resource for research on the immune response to SARS-CoV-2. Where available, HLA class I and class II types were taken from metadata supplied by the sample provider and were not determined by assay-based typing. Samples came from the ongoing ImmuneRACE study (first 160 participants) plus 1,254 subjects from 6 global collaborators. The material from the prospective study consisted of cDNA or gDNA derived from T cells, B-cell-depleted T cells, or PBMCs. The dataset comprised deeply sampled blood TCRbeta repertoires from subjects exposed to, actively infected with, or recovered from COVID-19.

TCRbeta CDR3 regions were amplified from genomic DNA using the immunoSEQ Assay, a bias-controlled multiplex PCR. The source study handled its data this way. The number of nucleated cells in each sample was estimated by amplification of reference gene primers within the assay. To quantify the absolute abundance of each unique TCRbeta CDR3 rearrangement, sequence reads were collapsed and filtered. For each sample, productive Simpson clonality was calculated by taking the square root of Simpson's diversity index across productive rearrangements. In its TCRdb copy, this immuneACCESS table keeps in-frame sequences only and misses some clones. Where compared with another copy, unresolved V genes explain less than half of these, and the others have no known cause. V and J calls plus clone size are reproduced from that table; the DNA served to infer D and trimming. In all, the sample holds about 380,000 clones, and roughly 91% of those were seen once. 1.2% of the sample is in the top ten clones.

About this clone: There is no known antigen for this receptor. No much larger clone exists at a distance of one base, and base qualities are not known.

What the study reported, not specific to this receptor: The quantity of clinical and demographic metadata differed by source and by participant and was supplied without curation.

From its cysteine to its phenylalanine, the CDR3 spans 14 amino acids. The retained sequence is limited to the CDR3, 42 bases, with the frame set at the first base. From the germline V gene (reference sequence), CDR1 is MNHEY and CDR2 is SMNVEV. Relative to germline, V is 3 bases shorter and J is 0 bases shorter, with 9 bases between their ends. Participants in the prospective study were enrolled through a virtual design, were aged roughly 18 to 90 years, and lived in roughly 24 United States geographic areas. Cohort assignment in the prospective study relied on participant-reported clinical history from a screening survey and a study questionnaire. For ImmuneRACE Cohort 3, a participant was defined as recovered based on two consecutive negative NP/OP PCR tests, clearance by a healthcare professional, or resolution of symptoms. In the prospective study, mobile phlebotomists collected whole blood, serum and a nasopharyngeal or oropharyngeal swab from each participant. Over a roughly 2-month period, participants in the prospective study had the option of providing additional blood draws and questionnaires. Before DNA extraction, prospective study blood samples were shipped either frozen or at room temperature.

The TCR originated in a woman aged 18-29 years who had recovered from COVID-19. The chain is assembled from TRBV27 and TRBJ2-7, and TRBD1 may be the D gene, going by 6 matching bases. The sample was PBMCs or T cells enriched from blood (not recorded which). The sequenced DNA is TGTGCCAGCAGTTTGAGACAGGACTCCTACGAGCAGTACTTC. Its translation is CASSLRQDSYEQYF.